The T cell receptor (beta chain) described here comes from a study of CD8+ T cells in alopecia areata. Findings and caveats of the study: Tofacitinib did not eliminate many expanded lesional clones from scalp or blood. A single nonresponder leaves the baseline CD8+ expansion link to response uncertain. Tofacitinib significantly reduced both scalp clonality and expanded CD8+ clones among the top 100.

CDR1 and CDR2 (germline): MNHNY, SVGAGI (reference sequence). The CDR3 is made up of 14 amino acids. Deletions cut 0 bases from V and 5 bases from J, with 10 bases between. Stated treatment: oral pan-JAK inhibitor, 5-10 mg twice daily. After isolation, RNA underwent reverse transcription to generate cDNA as the sequencing template. TCRdb keeps only in-frame clones here, not all; method: immunoSEQ multiplex PCR. The repertoire holds about 110,000 clones, with 84% as singletons. There are a few counts of this clone. Its specificity is not known. V usage is TRBV6-6 and J usage is TRBJ2-5, with unresolved D. The source was CD8+ T cells sorted from blood, collected at week 24, from a patient treated with tofacitinib. This clonotype was sampled from a human donor with alopecia areata. CDR3 coding DNA: TGTGCCAGCAGTTACTCTTTAAGTCGGGAGACCCAGTACTTC. This translates into CASSYSLSRETQYF.